Reported below is one T cell receptor (beta chain). Antigen: not known. This entry is derived from a study of cytomegalovirus exposure and HLA in healthy donors. Notes on the study in general: Later analysis associated a missense DCLRE1C variant with TCR beta V- and J-gene trimming. Roughly even sequencing depth across donors was the assumption behind the presence/absence analyses.

Researchers ran the PCR with 60 Vbeta and 13 Jbeta primers. Data came from immunoSEQ multiplex PCR; TCRdb stores just in-frame clones and leaves some out. The sample has about 93,000 clones; around 76% are singletons. V lost 4 bases, J lost 4 bases, and 6 bases stayed unmatched. Per the germline V gene, CDR1 is PRHDT and CDR2 is FYEKMQ (reference sequence). The length of the CDR3 is 16 residues. The receptor comes from a man aged 25-45 years in good health and CMV-seronegative. Input material: PBMCs. V gene TRBV13 combines with J gene TRBJ2-3, with 12 bases matching TRBD2. DNA of the CDR3: TGTGCCAGCAGCTCCCGGACTAGCGGGAATGCAGATACGCAGTATTTT. Translating gives CASSSRTSGNADTQYF.